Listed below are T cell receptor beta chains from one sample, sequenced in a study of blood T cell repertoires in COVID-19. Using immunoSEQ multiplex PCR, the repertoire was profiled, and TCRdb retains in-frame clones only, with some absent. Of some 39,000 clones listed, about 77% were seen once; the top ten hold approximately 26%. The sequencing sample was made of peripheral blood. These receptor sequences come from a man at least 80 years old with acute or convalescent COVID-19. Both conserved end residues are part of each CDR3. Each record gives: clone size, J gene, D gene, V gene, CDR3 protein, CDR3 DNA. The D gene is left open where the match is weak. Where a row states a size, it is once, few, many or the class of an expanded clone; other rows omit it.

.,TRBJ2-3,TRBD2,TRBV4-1,CASSQGSGSFADTQYF,TGCGCCAGCAGCCAAGGTAGCGGGAGCTTCGCAGATACGCAGTATTTT
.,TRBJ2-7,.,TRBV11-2,CASSLAAGEQYF,TGTGCCAGCAGCTTAGCGGCGGGCGAGCAGTACTTC
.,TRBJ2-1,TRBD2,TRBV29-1,CSVEMNGGISYNEQFF,TGCAGCGTTGAAATGAACGGGGGGATCTCCTACAATGAGCAGTTCTTC
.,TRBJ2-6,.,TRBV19,CASADFRRGTGANVLTF,TGTGCCAGTGCCGATTTTCGTCGGGGGACTGGGGCCAACGTCCTGACTTTC
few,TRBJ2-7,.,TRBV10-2,CASSEQGGEQYF,TGCGCCAGCAGTGAGCAGGGGGGAGAGCAGTACTTC
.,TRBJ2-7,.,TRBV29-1,CSVEVGDEQYF,TGCAGCGTTGAAGTCGGAGACGAGCAGTACTTC
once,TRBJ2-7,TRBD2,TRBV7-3,CASSPHAPQREGEEQYF,TGTGCCAGCAGCCCTCACGCCCCGCAGCGGGAAGGTGAAGAGCAGTACTTC
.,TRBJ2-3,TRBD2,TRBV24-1,CATSDPGLARSTDTQYF,TGTGCCACCAGTGATCCCGGACTAGCGCGAAGCACAGATACGCAGTATTTT
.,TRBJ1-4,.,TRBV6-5,CASSLGTSSGEKLFF,TGTGCCAGTTCGCTTGGGACATCCTCGGGGGAAAAACTGTTTTTT
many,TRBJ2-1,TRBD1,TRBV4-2,CASSQAAGTENEQFF,TGTGCCAGCAGCCAAGCCGCCGGGACAGAAAATGAGCAGTTCTTC
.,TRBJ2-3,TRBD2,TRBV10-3,CAISEPSGSTDTQYF,TGTGCCATCAGTGAGCCTAGCGGGAGCACAGATACGCAGTATTTT
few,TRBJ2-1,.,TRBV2,CASSDRSRFF,TGTGCCAGCAGTGATCGGTCTCGGTTCTTC
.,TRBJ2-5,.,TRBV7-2,CASSPLGGLQETQYF,TGTGCCAGCAGCCCCCTCGGTGGACTTCAAGAGACCCAGTACTTC
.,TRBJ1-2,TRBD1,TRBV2,CASKREGGDYGYTF,TGTGCCAGCAAAAGGGAAGGGGGCGACTATGGCTACACCTTC
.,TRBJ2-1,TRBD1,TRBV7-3,CASSPYGTDYNEQFF,TGTGCCAGCAGCCCCTATGGGACAGACTACAATGAGCAGTTCTTC
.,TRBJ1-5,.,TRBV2,CASNKQGFGQPQHF,TGTGCCAGCAACAAACAGGGATTCGGGCAGCCCCAGCATTTT
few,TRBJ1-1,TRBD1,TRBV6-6,CASRTGTGLQNTEAFF,TGTGCCAGCAGGACCGGGACAGGGTTACAGAACACTGAAGCTTTCTTT
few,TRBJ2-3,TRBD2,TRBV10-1,CASSLTSGSLGTQYF,TGCGCCAGCAGTTTAACTAGCGGTAGCCTGGGGACGCAGTATTTT
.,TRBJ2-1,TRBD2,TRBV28,CASSLTGREGEQFF,TGTGCCAGCAGTTTAACTGGGCGGGAGGGGGAGCAGTTCTTC
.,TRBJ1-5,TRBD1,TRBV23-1,CASKHGTEHSNQPQHF,TGCGCCAGCAAACACGGGACAGAGCATAGCAATCAGCCCCAGCATTTT
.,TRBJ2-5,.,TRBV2,CASTRPGAEETQYF,TGTGCCAGCACGCGACCGGGTGCAGAAGAGACCCAGTACTTC
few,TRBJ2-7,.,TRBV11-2,CASSLESGSNGEQYF,TGTGCCAGCAGCTTAGAATCAGGGTCTAATGGCGAGCAGTACTTC
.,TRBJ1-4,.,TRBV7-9,CASSLASGQEKLFF,TGTGCCAGCAGCTTAGCTTCCGGACAGGAAAAACTGTTTTTT
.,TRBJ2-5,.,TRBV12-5,CASGSHDRPETQYF,TGTGCTAGTGGTTCCCATGACAGGCCGGAGACCCAGTACTTC
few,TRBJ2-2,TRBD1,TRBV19,CASSTRGTGGGGELFF,TGTGCCAGTAGTACCCGAGGGACAGGGGGAGGCGGGGAGCTGTTTTTT
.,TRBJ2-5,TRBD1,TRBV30,CAWSVRTGRETQYF,TGTGCCTGGAGTGTACGGACAGGGAGGGAGACCCAGTACTTC
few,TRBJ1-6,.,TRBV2,CASSSGGISNSPLHF,TGTGCCAGCAGTAGCGGGGGTATAAGTAATTCACCCCTCCACTTT
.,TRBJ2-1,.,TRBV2,CASSGNLLTGYNEQFF,TGTGCCAGCAGTGGGAACCTACTTACGGGATACAATGAGCAGTTCTTC
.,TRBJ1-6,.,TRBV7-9,CASSVQGNNSPLHF,TGTGCCAGCAGCGTCCAGGGGAATAATTCACCCCTCCACTTT
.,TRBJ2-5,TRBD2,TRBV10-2,CASTTSGRGGTQYF,TGCGCCAGCACGACTAGCGGGAGGGGGGGGACCCAGTACTTC
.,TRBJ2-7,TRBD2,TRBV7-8,CASSTRLAGGTEQYF,TGTGCCAGCAGCACTCGACTAGCGGGAGGGACCGAGCAGTACTTC
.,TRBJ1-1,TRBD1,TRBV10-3,CAISESGQGFTEAFF,TGTGCCATCAGTGAGTCGGGACAGGGGTTCACTGAAGCTTTCTTT
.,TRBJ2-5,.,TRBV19,CASQGGQPQETQYF,TGTGCCAGCCAAGGGGGACAACCGCAGGAGACCCAGTACTTC
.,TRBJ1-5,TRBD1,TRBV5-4,CASSPGTGEGQPQHF,TGTGCCAGCAGCCCCGGGACAGGGGAGGGCCAGCCCCAGCATTTT
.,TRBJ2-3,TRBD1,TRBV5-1,CASSLAPGQGGDTQYF,TGCGCCAGCAGCTTGGCACCCGGACAGGGTGGAGATACGCAGTATTTT
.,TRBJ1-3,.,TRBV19,CASSIDRAVSGNTIYF,TGTGCCAGTAGTATAGACAGGGCCGTCTCTGGAAACACCATATATTTT
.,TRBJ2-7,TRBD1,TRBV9,CASSKGQASYEQYF,TGTGCCAGCAGTAAGGGACAGGCCTCCTACGAGCAGTACTTC
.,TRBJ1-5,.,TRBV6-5,CASSYADSNQPQHF,TGTGCCAGCAGTTACGCAGATAGCAATCAGCCCCAGCATTTT
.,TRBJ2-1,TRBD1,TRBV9,CASSRTGTGYNEQFF,TGTGCCAGCAGCCGAACCGGGACAGGATACAATGAGCAGTTCTTC
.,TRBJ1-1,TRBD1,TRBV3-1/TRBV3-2,CASSAGTGLGQGKSFF,TGTGCCAGCAGCGCCGGGACAGGGTTGGGACAAGGGAAATCTTTCTTT
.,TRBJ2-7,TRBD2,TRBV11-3,CASSPRGGSIYEQYF,TGTGCCAGCAGCCCGAGGGGCGGGAGCATCTACGAGCAGTACTTC
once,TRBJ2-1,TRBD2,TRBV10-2,CASTPSGTGGYNEQFF,TGCGCCAGCACCCCCAGCGGAACGGGGGGATACAATGAGCAGTTCTTC
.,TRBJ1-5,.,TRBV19,CATSAILGSNQPQHF,TGTGCCACCTCTGCTATCCTCGGTAGCAATCAGCCCCAGCATTTT
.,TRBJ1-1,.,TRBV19,CASKKQGGDTEAFF,TGTGCCAGTAAAAAACAGGGTGGGGACACTGAAGCTTTCTTT
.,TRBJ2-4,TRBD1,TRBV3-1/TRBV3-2,CASSSRSGTVSPRRNIQYF,TGTGCCAGCAGCTCCCGATCCGGGACAGTTTCCCCCAGGCGGAACATTCAGTACTTC
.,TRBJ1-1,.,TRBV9,CASSGAGVRTEAFF,TGTGCCAGCAGCGGGGCGGGGGTAAGGACTGAAGCTTTCTTT
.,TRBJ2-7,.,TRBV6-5,CASSYSERYEQYF,TGTGCCAGCAGTTACTCCGAGCGGTACGAGCAGTACTTC
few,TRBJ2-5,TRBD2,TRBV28,CASSLFGRAPSGAQETQYF,TGTGCCAGCAGTTTATTTGGCAGGGCGCCTAGCGGGGCCCAAGAGACCCAGTACTTC
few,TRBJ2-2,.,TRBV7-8,CASSTYRDTGELFF,TGTGCCAGCAGCACATACAGGGACACCGGGGAGCTGTTTTTT
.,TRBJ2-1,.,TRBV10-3,CAIKTGGLDEQFF,TGTGCCATCAAGACGGGGGGCCTGGATGAGCAGTTCTTC
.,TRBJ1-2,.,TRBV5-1,CASRDSREANYGYTF,TGCGCCAGCAGGGATTCCAGGGAGGCTAACTATGGCTACACCTTC
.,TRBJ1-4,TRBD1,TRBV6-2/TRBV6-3,CASSSTGGGNEKLFF,TGTGCCAGCAGTTCGACAGGGGGAGGTAATGAAAAACTGTTTTTT
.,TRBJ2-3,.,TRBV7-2,CASSPLGGASTDTQYF,TGTGCCAGCAGTCCTTTAGGCGGGGCTAGCACAGATACGCAGTATTTT
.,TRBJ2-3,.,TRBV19,CASSSDTQYF,TGTGCCAGCTCGAGCGATACGCAGTATTTT
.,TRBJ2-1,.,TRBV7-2,CASSGTTGNNEQFF,TGTGCCAGCAGCGGTACGACAGGAAACAATGAGCAGTTCTTC
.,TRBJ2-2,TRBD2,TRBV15,CATSPGGGNTGELFF,TGTGCCACCAGCCCCGGGGGGGGAAACACCGGGGAGCTGTTTTTT